This TCR beta chain was captured in a study of CD8+ T cells in alopecia areata. Points from the study as a whole: Higher clonality than in normal scalp was seen in lesional scalp, especially alopecia totalis/universalis. Scalp sample sequencing also detects resident alphabeta T cells of normal skin.

Reverse transcribed after extraction, RNA yielded cDNA as the sequencing template. The table came from immunoSEQ multiplex PCR; TCRdb's copy has only in-frame clones and leaves some out. The table shows 150,000 to 200,000 clones, with around 54% occurring only once. A note on this clone: Its antigen is unidentified.

The CDR3 runs 15 residues. The germline CDR1 and CDR2 sequences are KGHSH and LQKENI. V gave up 5 bases and J gave up 4 bases, with 15 bases separating them. This chain joins TRBV18 and TRBJ1-5; TRBD1 is a possible D gene (5 bases). Specimen: CD4+ T cells sorted from blood. This receptor was obtained from a human donor in good health. The CDR3 DNA sequence: TGTGCCAGCTCAATGGCGGGGGTGGGGAATCAGCCCCAGCATTTT. Translation: CASSMAGVGNQPQHF.